Each of the 7 T cell receptor beta chains below was sequenced from the same sample in a study of OX40 agonist ivuxolimab in advanced cancers. Measured with immunoSEQ multiplex PCR; TCRdb has only the in-frame clones, and not every one. The data contain about 110,000 clones, about 91% of them singletons. This sample comprised CD4+ or CD8+ T cells sorted from blood, obtained in a trial of the OX40 agonist ivuxolimab. All receptors come from an adult with an advanced solid tumor such as melanoma, head and neck, liver or kidney cancer.

This chain uses TRBV6-1 with TRBJ2-1; unclear D gene. Germline V CDR1 and CDR2: MNHNS, SASEGT. Trimming cost V 1 base and J 13 bases, with 14 bases left between them. The CDR3 is 13 residues long. DNA for the CDR3: TGTGCCAGCAGTGAAGGTCTAGGGATATCACAGTTCTTC. It codes for CASSEGLGISQFF.

The chain joins TRBV4-2 to TRBJ2-7; TRBD2 aligns across 9 bases. This CDR3 has 15 residues. J gave up 4 bases and V 0 bases, and 4 bases lay outside the gene matches. Germline V gene sequence: CDR1 LGHNA, CDR2 YNFKEQ. In DNA form, the CDR3 reads TGTGCCAGCAGCCAAGAGGGGCTAGCGGGGTACGAGCAGTACTTC. Protein product: CASSQEGLAGYEQYF.

The rearrangement joins TRBV7-9 to TRBJ1-2, with D unclear. V lost 1 base to trimming and J lost 6 bases, with 12 bases between them. The length of the CDR3 is 14 residues. Looked up from germline, CDR1 is SEHNR and CDR2 is FQNEAQ (reference sequence). CDR3 DNA: TGTGCCAGCAGCTTAGGTCCGGGCCTCGATGGCTACACCTTC. Amino acid sequence: CASSLGPGLDGYTF.

This chain joins TRBV28 and TRBJ1-2, with D maybe TRBD1 (5 bases). V lost 10 bases, J lost 6 bases, and 27 bases lay in between. This CDR3 contains 16 residues. CDR1 and CDR2 (germline): MDHEN, SYDVKM. CDR3 protein: CAISLGTIAIGHGYTF. CDR3 sequence (DNA): TGTGCCATTTCTCTCGGGACCATCGCCATAGGGCATGGCTACACCTTC.

The chain has TRBV9 and TRBJ2-6; no reliable D call. From germline, CDR1 is SGDLS and CDR2 YYNGEE. Trimming removed 0 bases from V and 0 bases from J, with 7 bases in between. CDR3 length: 16 amino acids. CDR3 loop: CASSVVGRSGANVLTF. The DNA of the CDR3 is TGTGCCAGCAGCGTAGTGGGTCGCTCTGGGGCCAACGTCCTGACTTTC. Complete variable domain (other parts from reference TRBV9 and TRBJ2-6): DSGVTQTPKHLITATGQRVTLRCSPRSGDLSVYWYQQSLDQGLQFLIQYYNGEERAKGNILERFSAQQFPDLHSELNLSSLELGDSALYFCASSVVGRSGANVLTFGAGSRLTVL.

The V gene is TRBV2, the J gene TRBJ1-1; 7 bases are a match to TRBD1. Trimming cost V 7 bases and J 5 bases; bases outside gene matches: 7. Germline-derived CDR1 and CDR2 are SNHLY and FYNNEI. CDR3 length: 13 residues. The CDR3: CASMTGRRTEAFF. The CDR3 DNA is TGTGCCAGCATGACAGGGAGGCGGACTGAAGCTTTCTTT.

J is TRBJ2-7 and V is TRBV2, with TRBD2 identical over 11 bases. After removal of 4 bases from V and 6 bases from J, the junction contained 5 bases not matched to a gene. The CDR3 extends over 14 amino acids. Germline CDR1 and CDR2: SNHLY and FYNNEI. The CDR3 spells CASSVLAGGAEQYF. The CDR3 nucleotides read TGTGCCAGCAGTGTTCTAGCGGGAGGCGCCGAGCAGTACTTC.